Shown below are 15 T cell receptor beta chains from a single sample sequenced in a study of tumor-infiltrating lymphocytes in localized non-small cell lung cancer. Profiling relied on immunoSEQ multiplex PCR, and the TCRdb table lists in-frame clones only, not all of them. This repertoire shows roughly 24,000 clones, 69% found once; its top ten account for 14% to 15%. Input material: lung tumor tissue. These receptors all stem from a human donor with non-small cell lung cancer.

This sequence joins TRBV27 and TRBJ1-3, with D hard to call. This CDR3 has 15 amino acids. V lost 0 bases and J 4 bases, leaving 10 bases between the germline ends. The V gene's germline CDR1 is MNHEY and CDR2 SMNVEV (reference sequence). CDR3 coding DNA: TGTGCCAGCAGTTTATCATTCCAGCGGGGAAACACCATATATTTT. Translating gives CASSLSFQRGNTIYF.

The CDR3, as DNA: TGTGCCAGCAGGCTTGTGGCCGGACATAATTCACCCCTCCACTTT. Residues: CASRLVAGHNSPLHF. The rearrangement uses TRBV27 and TRBJ1-6, with D uncertain. The germline V gene has CDR1 MNHEY and CDR2 SMNVEV (reference sequence). The CDR3 is made up of 15 amino acids. V lost 6 bases, J lost 5 bases, and 14 bases lay in between.

This clone was counted a few times. The J gene is TRBJ1-2, the V gene TRBV19, with D uncertain. CDR1 is LNHDA and CDR2 is SQIVND in the germline V gene (reference sequence). The CDR3 length is 11 residues. V was shortened by 6 bases and J by 2 bases, with 4 bases between the two germline ends. CDR3: CASSGNYGYTF. The DNA of the CDR3 is TGTGCCAGTAGCGGCAACTATGGCTACACCTTC.

The rearrangement uses TRBV5-1 and TRBJ2-6; D gene unclear. Germline V gene lookup returns CDR1 SGHRS and CDR2 YFSETQ. Trimming stripped 0 bases from V and 3 bases from J, with 7 bases between. The CDR3 extends over 15 amino acids. The CDR3 is CASSLGPGGANVLTF. The DNA of the CDR3 is TGCGCCAGCAGCTTGGGCCCCGGTGGGGCCAACGTCCTGACTTTC.

CDR3 DNA sequence: TGCGCCAGCAGCCCAGGACTAGCGGTAATGACCGGGGAGCTGTTTTTT. Its translation: CASSPGLAVMTGELFF. The chain carries TRBV5-1 and TRBJ2-2; TRBD2 matches 10 bases. The CDR3 runs 16 residues. Germline assignment: CDR1 SGHRS and CDR2 YFSETQ. V trimming: 4 bases; J trimming: 5 bases; junction bases outside the gene matches: 8.

This chain uses TRBV27 with TRBJ1-1; TRBD1 matches at 8 bases. Trimming at V came to 6 bases and at J to 1 base, leaving 4 bases not matched to a gene. The length of the CDR3 is 14 residues. CDR1 and CDR2 from the germline V gene are MNHEY and SMNVEV (reference sequence). The CDR3 DNA reads as TGTGCCAGCAGCCTGGACAGGGCGAACACTGAAGCTTTCTTT. It yields the protein CASSLDRANTEAFF.

This clone was counted once. The CDR3 spells CASTPNRDEQFF. The CDR3 DNA reads as TGTGCCAGCACCCCGAATAGAGATGAGCAGTTCTTC. The chain combines TRBV7-9 with TRBJ2-1; no reliable D call. V shed 7 bases and J shed 8 bases, with 12 bases lying between them. This CDR3 region has 12 residues. Germline V gives CDR1 SEHNR, CDR2 FQNEAQ (reference sequence).

V gene TRBV18 combines with J gene TRBJ1-1; 8 bases agree with TRBD1. V lost 4 bases to trimming and J lost 6 bases; unmatched junction nucleotides: 4. This CDR3 contains 13 residues. Germline CDR1 is KGHSH and CDR2 is LQKENI. This CDR3 reads CASSRDRYSEAFF. In nucleotides, the CDR3 is TGTGCCAGCTCACGGGACAGGTATTCTGAAGCTTTCTTT.

This chain connects TRBV7-9 to TRBJ2-1, with D perhaps matching TRBD2 (5 bases). The CDR3 totals 14 residues. Germline values: CDR1 SEHNR, CDR2 FQNEAQ (reference sequence). V lost 7 bases and J 6 bases, leaving 16 bases between the germline ends. CDR3 nucleotides: TGTGCCAGCAAGGTAGGAGGTCTCGTCAATGAGCAGTTCTTC. Its protein is CASKVGGLVNEQFF.

By frequency in the sample, this clone is medium-sized. CDR3 coding DNA: TGCGCCAGCAGCTTGGTGTCGGAGAACACTGAAGCTTTCTTT. Translated, it gives CASSLVSENTEAFF. The rearrangement uses TRBV5-1 and TRBJ1-1, with unresolved D. The germline CDR1 and CDR2 sequences are SGHRS and YFSETQ. The CDR3 covers 14 residues. Trimming left V 0 bases short and J 1 base short, with 7 bases between.

The rearrangement uses TRBV5-4 and TRBJ1-1, with D unclear. V gave up 6 bases and J gave up 1 base, with 7 bases separating them. Germline V gene sequence: CDR1 SGHNT, CDR2 YYREEE (reference sequence). The CDR3 sequence is 12 residues long. The CDR3 spells CASTWGNTEAFF. The CDR3 bases are TGTGCCAGCACCTGGGGGAACACTGAAGCTTTCTTT.

V and J are TRBV18 and TRBJ2-2; D call uncertain. The germline gives CDR1 KGHSH, CDR2 LQKENI. The CDR3 sequence is 15 residues long. V was cut by 5 bases and J by 3 bases, with 13 bases left in between. CDR3 sequence: CASSTDMIDTGELFF. DNA of the CDR3: TGTGCCAGCTCAACCGACATGATCGACACCGGGGAGCTGTTTTTT. Variable domain in full (rest from reference TRBV18 and TRBJ2-2): NAGVMQNPRHLVRRRGQEARLRCSPMKGHSHVYWYRQLPEEGLKFMVYLQKENIIDESGMPKERFSAEFPKEGPSILRIQQVVRGDSAAYFCASSTDMIDTGELFFGEGSRLTVL.

This clone was detected a few times. The J gene is TRBJ1-1, the V gene TRBV2; 9 bases line up with TRBD1. The V gene end was trimmed by 10 bases and the J gene end by 6 bases; junction bases not matched to a gene: 6. The CDR3 loop spans 12 amino acids. Germline V gene sequence: CDR1 SNHLY, CDR2 FYNNEI. The CDR3: CATGTGRAEAFF. CDR3 nucleotide sequence: TGTGCCACCGGGACAGGGAGGGCTGAAGCTTTCTTT. Together with reference TRBV2 and TRBJ1-1, the CDR3 gives the full variable domain: EPEVTQTPSHQVTQMGQEVILRCVPISNHLYFYWYRQILGQKVEFLVSFYNNEISEKSEIFDDQFSVERPDGSNFTLKIRSTKLEDSAMYFCATGTGRAEAFFGQGTRLTVV.

The V gene is TRBV11-2, the J gene TRBJ2-2, with D hard to call. V gave up 0 bases and J gave up 4 bases, with 6 bases separating them. Germline CDR1 SGHAT, CDR2 FQNNGV. The CDR3 spans 14 residues. CDR3 sequence (DNA): TGTGCCAGCAGCTTAGATCATTCCACCGGGGAGCTGTTTTTT. This gives the protein CASSLDHSTGELFF. The entire variable domain, with the rest obtained from reference TRBV11-2 and TRBJ2-2, is as follows: EAGVAQSPRYKIIEKRQSVAFWCNPISGHATLYWYQQILGQGPKLLIQFQNNGVVDDSQLPKDRFSAERLKGVDSTLKIQPAKLEDSAVYLCASSLDHSTGELFFGEGSRLTVL.

This chain's CDR3 is CASSYGSDTNEKLFF. The CDR3 DNA is TGTGCCAGCAGTTACGGCAGCGACACTAATGAAAAACTGTTTTTT. The rearrangement joins TRBV6-6 to TRBJ1-4; D is unclear. Per germline, CDR1 MNHNY and CDR2 SVGAGI (reference sequence). CDR3 length equals 15 residues. V lost 2 bases to trimming and J lost 2 bases, with 9 bases between them.